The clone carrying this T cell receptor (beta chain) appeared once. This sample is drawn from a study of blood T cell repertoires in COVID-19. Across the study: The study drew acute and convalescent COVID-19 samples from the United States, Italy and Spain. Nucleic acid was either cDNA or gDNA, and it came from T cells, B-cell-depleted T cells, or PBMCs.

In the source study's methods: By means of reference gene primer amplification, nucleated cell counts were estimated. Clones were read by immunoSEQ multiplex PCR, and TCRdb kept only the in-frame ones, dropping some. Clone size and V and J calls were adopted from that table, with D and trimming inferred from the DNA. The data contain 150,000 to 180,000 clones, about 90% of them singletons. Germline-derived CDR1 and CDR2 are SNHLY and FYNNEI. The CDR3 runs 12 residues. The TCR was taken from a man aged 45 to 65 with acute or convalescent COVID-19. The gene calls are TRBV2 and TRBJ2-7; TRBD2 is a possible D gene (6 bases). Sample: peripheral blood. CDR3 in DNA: TGTGACCACCGGGACTCCCCCTACGAGCAGTACTTC. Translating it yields CDHRDSPYEQYF.